This TCR beta chain was captured by sequencing in a study of T cell responses to AZD1222 COVID-19 vaccine. Study outcomes and limitations: Samples come after the peak T cell response, not at day 14. Reports say nearly half of spike-specific TCRs go after unmutated variant regions. White British donors predominated, females outnumbered males, and clonal diversity was possibly underestimated.

A word on this clone: Its specificity is not known.

Sequenced by immunoSEQ multiplex PCR; TCRdb stores in-frame clones only, minus some. The sample gives around 120,000 clones, around 89% of which show up once; approximately 7.1% is in the top ten. The receptor was isolated from an adult who received the AZD1222 COVID-19 vaccine. The sequences come from peripheral blood, collected 28 days after the second AZD1222 dose.

The CDR3 reads CASGSYRTFYNEQFF. CDR3 sequence (DNA): TGTGCTAGTGGATCCTACCGCACATTCTACAATGAGCAGTTCTTC. The rearrangement uses TRBV12-5 and TRBJ2-1; D is unclear. The germline CDR1 and CDR2 sequences are LGHNT and FRNRAP. This CDR3 is 15 amino acids long. V gave up 6 bases and J gave up 3 bases, with 15 bases separating them.